The T cell receptor beta chain under discussion was sequenced for a study of T cells in Graves' hyperthyroidism and ophthalmopathy. Findings and caveats of the study: Clonotypes that were expanded in thyroid above 0.001 mostly appeared in blood too.

V lost 3 bases and J 0 bases, leaving 14 bases between the germline ends. In germline, CDR1 is MGHRA, CDR2 YSYEKL. There are 16 residues in the CDR3. It was uncontrolled infection, other autoimmune disease, pregnancy or lactation that excluded patients. Turning to this clonotype: What it binds is unknown.

TCR beta CDR3 sequences were amplified from RNA transcripts. The HTBI primer set drove a first-round RT-PCR of the TCR CDR3. MiXCR, applied by TCRdb to the multiplex PCR reads, yields one record per CDR3 protein. Of some 400,000 distinct CDR3 sequences listed, approximately 15% are singletons. The chain has TRBV4-1 and TRBJ1-1; D is possibly TRBD1 (6 bases). Sequencing was done on a sample of blood. This receptor was taken from a young man with Graves' hyperthyroidism that later progressed to Graves' ophthalmopathy. CDR3 region: CASSHDRDRMNTEAFF. The CDR3 DNA sequence: TGCGCCAGCAGCCATGACAGAGACAGGATGAACACTGAAGCTTTCTTT.